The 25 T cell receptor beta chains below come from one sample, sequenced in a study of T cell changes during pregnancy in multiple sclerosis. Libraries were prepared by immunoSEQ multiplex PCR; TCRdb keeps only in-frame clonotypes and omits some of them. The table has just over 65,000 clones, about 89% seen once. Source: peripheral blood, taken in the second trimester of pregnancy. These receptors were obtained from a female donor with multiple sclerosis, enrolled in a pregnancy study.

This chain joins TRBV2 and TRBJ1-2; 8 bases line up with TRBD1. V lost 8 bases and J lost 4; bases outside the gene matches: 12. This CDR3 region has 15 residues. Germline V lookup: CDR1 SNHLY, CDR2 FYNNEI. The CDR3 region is CASHRDRNYSYGYTF. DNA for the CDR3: TGTGCCAGCCACCGGGACAGGAACTACTCCTATGGCTACACCTTC.

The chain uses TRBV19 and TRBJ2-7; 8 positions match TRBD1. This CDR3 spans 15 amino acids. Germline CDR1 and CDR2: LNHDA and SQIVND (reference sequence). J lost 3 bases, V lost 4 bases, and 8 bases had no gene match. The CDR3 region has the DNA TGTGCCAGTAGTACCTCCGGGACAGGACTCTACGAGCAGTACTTC. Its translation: CASSTSGTGLYEQYF.

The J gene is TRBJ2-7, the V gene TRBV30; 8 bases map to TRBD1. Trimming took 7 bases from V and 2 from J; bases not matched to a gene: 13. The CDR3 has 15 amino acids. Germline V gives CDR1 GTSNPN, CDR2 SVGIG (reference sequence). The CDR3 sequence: CASRDRPRNAYEQYF. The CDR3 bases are TGTGCCTCCCGGGACAGGCCCCGGAATGCCTACGAGCAGTACTTC.

The CDR3, as DNA: TGTGCCAGTAGTCCCAGGCGGGACAGTCCAATTGGGACCCAGTACTTC. Translated: CASSPRRDSPIGTQYF. The chain links TRBV19 to TRBJ2-5, with a possible D match to TRBD1 (7 bases). Germline-derived CDR1 and CDR2 are LNHDA and SQIVND (reference sequence). This CDR3 has 16 residues. V was pared by 5 bases and J by 7 bases, with 23 bases between.

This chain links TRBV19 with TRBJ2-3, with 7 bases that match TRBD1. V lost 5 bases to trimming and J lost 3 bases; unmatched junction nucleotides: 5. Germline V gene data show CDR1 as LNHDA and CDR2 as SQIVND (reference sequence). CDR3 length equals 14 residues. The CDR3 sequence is CASSGQGETDTQYF. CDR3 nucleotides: TGTGCCAGTAGTGGCCAGGGGGAAACAGATACGCAGTATTTT.

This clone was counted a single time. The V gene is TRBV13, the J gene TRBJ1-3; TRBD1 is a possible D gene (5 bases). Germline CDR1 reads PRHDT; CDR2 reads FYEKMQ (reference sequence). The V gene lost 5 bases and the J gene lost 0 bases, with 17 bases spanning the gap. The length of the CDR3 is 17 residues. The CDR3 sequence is CASSHYRQSNSGNTIYF. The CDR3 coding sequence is TGTGCCAGCAGCCATTACAGACAGTCTAACTCTGGAAACACCATATATTTT.

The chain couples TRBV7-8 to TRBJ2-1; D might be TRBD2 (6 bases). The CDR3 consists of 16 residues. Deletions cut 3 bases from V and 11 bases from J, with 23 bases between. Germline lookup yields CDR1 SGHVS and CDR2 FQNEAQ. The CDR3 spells CASSFNTGTSMGKQFF. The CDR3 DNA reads TGTGCCAGCAGCTTTAATACCGGGACTTCAATGGGCAAGCAGTTCTTC.

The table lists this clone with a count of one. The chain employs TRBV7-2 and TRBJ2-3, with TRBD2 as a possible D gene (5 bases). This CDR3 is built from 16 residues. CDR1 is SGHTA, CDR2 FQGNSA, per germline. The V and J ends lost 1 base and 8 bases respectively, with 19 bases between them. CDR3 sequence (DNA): TGTGCCAGCAGCTTAGTCCCGGGGTACTCCACCGGTACGCAGTATTTT. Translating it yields CASSLVPGYSTGTQYF.

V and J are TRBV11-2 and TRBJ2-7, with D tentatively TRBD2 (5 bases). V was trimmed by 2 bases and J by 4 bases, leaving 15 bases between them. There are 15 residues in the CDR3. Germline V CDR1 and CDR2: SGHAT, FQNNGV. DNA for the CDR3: TGTGCCAGCAGCTTACACGGGGATGAGCGGTACGAGCAGTACTTC. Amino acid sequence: CASSLHGDERYEQYF. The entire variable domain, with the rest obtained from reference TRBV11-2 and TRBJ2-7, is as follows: EAGVAQSPRYKIIEKRQSVAFWCNPISGHATLYWYQQILGQGPKLLIQFQNNGVVDDSQLPKDRFSAERLKGVDSTLKIQPAKLEDSAVYLCASSLHGDERYEQYFGPGTRLTVT.

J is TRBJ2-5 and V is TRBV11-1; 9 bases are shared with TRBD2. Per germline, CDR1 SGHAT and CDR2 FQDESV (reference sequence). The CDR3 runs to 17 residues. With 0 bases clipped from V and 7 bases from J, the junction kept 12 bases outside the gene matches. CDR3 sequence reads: CASSLAVGAGGPRTQYF. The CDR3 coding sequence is TGTGCCAGCAGCTTAGCAGTGGGCGCGGGGGGGCCGAGGACCCAGTACTTC.

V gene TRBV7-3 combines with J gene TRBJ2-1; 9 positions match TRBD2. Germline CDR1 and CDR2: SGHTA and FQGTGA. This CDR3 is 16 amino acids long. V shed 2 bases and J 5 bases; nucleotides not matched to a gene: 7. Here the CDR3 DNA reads TGTGCCAGCAGCTTACTACGGCGGGGGGGTCACAATGAGCAGTTCTTC. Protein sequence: CASSLLRRGGHNEQFF.

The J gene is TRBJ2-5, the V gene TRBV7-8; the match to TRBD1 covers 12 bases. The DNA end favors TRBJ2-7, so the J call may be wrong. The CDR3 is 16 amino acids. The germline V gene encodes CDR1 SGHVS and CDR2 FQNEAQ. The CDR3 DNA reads TGTGCCAGCAGCCCCCGGGACAGGGGGCTGTCTGCCGAGCAGTACTTC. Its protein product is CASSPRDRGLSAEQYF.

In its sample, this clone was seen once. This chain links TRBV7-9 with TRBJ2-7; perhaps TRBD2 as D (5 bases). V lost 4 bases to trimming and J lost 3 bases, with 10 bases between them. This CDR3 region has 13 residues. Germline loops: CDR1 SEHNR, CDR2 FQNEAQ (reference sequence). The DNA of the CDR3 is TGTGCCAGCAGCTCACCCGGGAACTACGAGCAGTACTTC. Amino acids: CASSSPGNYEQYF.

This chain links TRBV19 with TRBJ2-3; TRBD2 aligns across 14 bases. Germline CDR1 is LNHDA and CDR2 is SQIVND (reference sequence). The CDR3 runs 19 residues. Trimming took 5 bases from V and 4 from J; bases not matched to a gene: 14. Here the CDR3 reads CASSSRTSGGKGGPDTQYF. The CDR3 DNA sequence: TGTGCCAGTAGTTCCCGGACTAGCGGGGGGAAGGGAGGGCCAGATACGCAGTATTTT.

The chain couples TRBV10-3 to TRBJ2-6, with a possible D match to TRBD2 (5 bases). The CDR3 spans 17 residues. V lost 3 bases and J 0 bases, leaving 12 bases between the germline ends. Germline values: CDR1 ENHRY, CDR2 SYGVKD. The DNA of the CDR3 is TGTGCCATCAGTGACCCCTTGGGGAGCTCTGGGGCCAACGTCCTGACTTTC. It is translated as CAISDPLGSSGANVLTF.

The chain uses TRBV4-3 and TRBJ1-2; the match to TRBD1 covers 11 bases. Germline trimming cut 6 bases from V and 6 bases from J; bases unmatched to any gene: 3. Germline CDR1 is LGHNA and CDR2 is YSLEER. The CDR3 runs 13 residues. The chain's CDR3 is CASRAGQGDGYTF. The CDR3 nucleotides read TGCGCCAGCAGAGCGGGACAGGGGGATGGCTACACCTTC.

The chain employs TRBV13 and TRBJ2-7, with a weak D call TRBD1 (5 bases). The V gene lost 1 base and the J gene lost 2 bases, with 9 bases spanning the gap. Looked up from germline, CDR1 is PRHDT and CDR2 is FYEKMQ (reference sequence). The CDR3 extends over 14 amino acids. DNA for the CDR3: TGTGCCAGCAGCTTAGCAGGGCCAACCTACGAGCAGTACTTC. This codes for CASSLAGPTYEQYF.

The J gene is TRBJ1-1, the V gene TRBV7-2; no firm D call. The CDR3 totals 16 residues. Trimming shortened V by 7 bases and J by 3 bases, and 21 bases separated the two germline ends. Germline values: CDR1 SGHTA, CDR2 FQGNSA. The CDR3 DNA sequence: TGTGCCAGCAACGTAGCCGTTGTGCGGTCAGACACTGAAGCTTTCTTT. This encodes CASNVAVVRSDTEAFF.

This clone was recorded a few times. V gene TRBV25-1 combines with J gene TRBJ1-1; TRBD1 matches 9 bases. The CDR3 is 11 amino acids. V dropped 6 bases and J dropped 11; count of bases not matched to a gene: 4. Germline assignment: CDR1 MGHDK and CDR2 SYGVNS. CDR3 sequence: CASRRTGVAFF. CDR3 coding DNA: TGTGCCAGCAGGAGGACAGGGGTGGCTTTCTTT.

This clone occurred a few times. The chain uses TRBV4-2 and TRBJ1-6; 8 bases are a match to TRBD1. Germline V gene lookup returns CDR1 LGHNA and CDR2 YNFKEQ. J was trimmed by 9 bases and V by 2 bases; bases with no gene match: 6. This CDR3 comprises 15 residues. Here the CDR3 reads CASSQSTGERSPLHF. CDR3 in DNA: TGTGCCAGCAGCCAATCGACAGGGGAGCGTTCACCCCTCCACTTT.

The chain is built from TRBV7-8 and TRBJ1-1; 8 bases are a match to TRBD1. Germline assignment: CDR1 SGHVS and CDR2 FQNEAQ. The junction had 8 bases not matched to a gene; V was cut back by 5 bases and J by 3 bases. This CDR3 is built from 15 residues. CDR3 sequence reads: CASSPRQGLDTEAFF. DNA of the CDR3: TGTGCCAGCAGCCCAAGACAGGGGTTAGACACTGAAGCTTTCTTT.

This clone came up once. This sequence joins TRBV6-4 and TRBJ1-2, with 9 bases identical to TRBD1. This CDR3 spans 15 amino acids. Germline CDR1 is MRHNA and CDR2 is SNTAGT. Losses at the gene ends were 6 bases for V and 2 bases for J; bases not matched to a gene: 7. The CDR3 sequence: CASRKTGQGNYGYTF. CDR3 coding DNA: TGTGCCAGCAGGAAGACGGGACAGGGCAACTATGGCTACACCTTC.

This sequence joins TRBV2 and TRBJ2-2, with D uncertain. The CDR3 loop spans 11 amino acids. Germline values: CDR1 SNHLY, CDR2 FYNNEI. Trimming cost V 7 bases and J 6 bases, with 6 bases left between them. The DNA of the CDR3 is TGTGCCAGCACCGAGGCCGGGGAGCTGTTTTTT. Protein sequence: CASTEAGELFF.

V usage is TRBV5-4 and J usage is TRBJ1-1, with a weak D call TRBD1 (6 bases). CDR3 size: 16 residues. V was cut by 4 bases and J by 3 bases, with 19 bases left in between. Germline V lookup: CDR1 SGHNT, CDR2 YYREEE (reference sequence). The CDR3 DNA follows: TGTGCCAGCAGCCTTAGGGGGGGCAGGGGAGACACTGAAGCTTTCTTT. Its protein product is CASSLRGGRGDTEAFF.

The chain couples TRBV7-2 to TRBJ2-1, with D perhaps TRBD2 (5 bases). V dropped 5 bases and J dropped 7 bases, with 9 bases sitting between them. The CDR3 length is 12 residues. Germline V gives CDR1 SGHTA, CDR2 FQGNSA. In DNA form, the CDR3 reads TGTGCCAGCAGCAGGCGGAGGAATGAGCAGTTCTTC. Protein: CASSRRRNEQFF.